This entry lists 8 T cell receptor beta chains sequenced from one sample in a study of T-cell memory formation after mild COVID-19. TCRdb processed the 5' RACE reads anew with MiXCR; each CDR3 protein has one entry. Of 300,000 to 400,000 distinct CDR3 sequences in the sample, approximately 15% were seen once. The sample comprised PBMCs or a T cell subset sorted from them (not recorded which). The source of these receptors is a man in his late teens or twenties who had mild COVID-19 (a few samples of this study predate the infection). Cell type and time point are not known.

There are a few counts of this clonotype. V gene TRBV6-6 combines with J gene TRBJ1-3, with D possibly being TRBD1 (5 bases). CDR3 length: 13 residues. V lost 10 bases, J lost 5 bases, and 15 bases lay in between. CDR1 is MNHNY and CDR2 is SVGAGI in the germline V gene (reference sequence). The CDR3 nucleotides read TGTGCCACCGCCCAGGGATACCGAAACACCATATATTTT. The encoded protein is CATAQGYRNTIYF.

This clonotype has only a few counts. The gene calls are TRBV20-1 and TRBJ2-1, with a weak D call TRBD1 (5 bases). CDR3 size: 16 residues. Trimming removed 4 bases at V and 0 bases at J, with 16 bases between. CDR1 DFQATT and CDR2 SNEGSKA come from the germline V gene (reference sequence). The CDR3 region has the DNA TGCAGTGCTAAAAGGGGCGGCAGAAGCTCCTACAATGAGCAGTTCTTC. It codes for CSAKRGGRSSYNEQFF.

In this sample, this clonotype turned up once. The chain joins TRBV7-9 to TRBJ1-2, with TRBD1 matching 10 bases. The CDR3 length is 16 residues. CDR1 and CDR2 (germline): SEHNR, FQNEAQ (reference sequence). With 5 bases clipped from V and 1 base from J, the junction kept 7 bases outside the gene matches. CDR3 residues: CASSGPGTGVNYGYTF. The CDR3 DNA reads TGTGCCAGCAGCGGACCCGGGACAGGGGTTAACTATGGCTACACCTTC.

This rearrangement joins TRBV19 to TRBJ2-7; possible D gene TRBD2, 5 bases. Germline values: CDR1 LNHDA, CDR2 SQIVND (reference sequence). CDR3 length: 12 residues. V was cut by 5 bases and J by 4 bases, with 9 bases left in between. The CDR3 DNA sequence: TGTGCCAGTAGTGCTAGCAGGTACGAGCAGTACTTC. Residues: CASSASRYEQYF.

The genes are TRBV6-6 and TRBJ1-1; D gene unclear. The germline V gene encodes CDR1 MNHNY and CDR2 SVGAGI (reference sequence). Trimming took 2 bases from V and 4 from J, leaving 11 bases between them. The CDR3 is 14 residues long. CDR3 nucleotide sequence: TGTGCCAGCAGTTACGAGGGTTTTGGCACTGAAGCTTTCTTT. Translated, it gives CASSYEGFGTEAFF.

This clonotype was counted between two and nine times. This chain connects TRBV5-5 to TRBJ2-2; the D gene is possibly TRBD2 (6 bases). CDR1 and CDR2 from the germline V gene are SGHKS and YYEKEE (reference sequence). Trimming took off 4 bases at V and 3 bases at J, with 13 bases between the two ends. The CDR3 spans 15 residues. This CDR3 is CASSRWTGDTGELFF. DNA of the CDR3: TGTGCCAGCAGCAGATGGACGGGGGACACCGGGGAGCTGTTTTTT.

The chain has TRBV20-1 and TRBJ2-3, with TRBD1 matching over 10 bases. V shed 4 bases and J 4 bases; nucleotides not matched to a gene: 8. Germline lookup yields CDR1 DFQATT and CDR2 SNEGSKA (reference sequence). The CDR3 extends over 15 amino acids. This CDR3 reads CSATPDRGSADTQYF. The CDR3 region has the DNA TGCAGTGCTACCCCGGACAGGGGGTCCGCAGATACGCAGTATTTT.

The J gene is TRBJ2-7, the V gene TRBV18; TRBD1 matches at 7 bases. Germline V gives CDR1 KGHSH, CDR2 LQKENI. CDR3 length equals 13 residues. Germline trimming cut 5 bases from V and 3 bases from J; bases unmatched to any gene: 4. CDR3 sequence: CASSDRDSYEQYF. DNA for the CDR3: TGTGCCAGCTCAGACCGGGACAGCTACGAGCAGTACTTC.